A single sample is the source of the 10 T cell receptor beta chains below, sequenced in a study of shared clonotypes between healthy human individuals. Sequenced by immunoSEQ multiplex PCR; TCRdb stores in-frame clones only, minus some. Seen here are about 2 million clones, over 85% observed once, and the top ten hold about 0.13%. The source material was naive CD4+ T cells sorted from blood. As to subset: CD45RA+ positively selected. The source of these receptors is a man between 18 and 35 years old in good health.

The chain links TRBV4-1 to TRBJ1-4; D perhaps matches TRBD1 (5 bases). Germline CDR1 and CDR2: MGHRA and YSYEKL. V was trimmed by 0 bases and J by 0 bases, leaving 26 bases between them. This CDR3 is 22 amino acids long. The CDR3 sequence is CASSQDRSGTLGTKTTNEKLFF. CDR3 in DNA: TGCGCCAGCAGCCAAGATAGGAGCGGGACCTTGGGGACCAAGACAACTAATGAAAAACTGTTTTTT.

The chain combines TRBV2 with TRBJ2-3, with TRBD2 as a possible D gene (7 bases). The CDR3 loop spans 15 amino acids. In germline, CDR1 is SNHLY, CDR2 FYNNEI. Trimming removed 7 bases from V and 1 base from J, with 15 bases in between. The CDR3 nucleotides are TGTGCCAGCACCGTAGGGGGGGTCCGCACAGATACGCAGTATTTT. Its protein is CASTVGGVRTDTQYF. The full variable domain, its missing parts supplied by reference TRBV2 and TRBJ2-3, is EPEVTQTPSHQVTQMGQEVILRCVPISNHLYFYWYRQILGQKVEFLVSFYNNEISEKSEIFDDQFSVERPDGSNFTLKIRSTKLEDSAMYFCASTVGGVRTDTQYFGPGTRLTVL.

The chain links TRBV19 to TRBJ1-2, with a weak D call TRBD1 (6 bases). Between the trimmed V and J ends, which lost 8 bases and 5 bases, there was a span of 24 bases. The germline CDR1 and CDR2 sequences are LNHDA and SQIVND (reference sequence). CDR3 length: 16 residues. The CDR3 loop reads CASSTTQTGGLYGYTF. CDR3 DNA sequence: TGTGCCAGTTCGACGACCCAAACCGGGGGCTTATATGGCTACACCTTC.

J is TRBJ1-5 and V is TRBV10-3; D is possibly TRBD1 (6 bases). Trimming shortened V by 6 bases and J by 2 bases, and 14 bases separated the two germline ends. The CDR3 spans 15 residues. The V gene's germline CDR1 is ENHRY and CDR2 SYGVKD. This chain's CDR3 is CAISQTGLGNQPQHF. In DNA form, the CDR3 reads TGTGCCATCAGCCAGACAGGACTCGGCAATCAGCCCCAGCATTTT.

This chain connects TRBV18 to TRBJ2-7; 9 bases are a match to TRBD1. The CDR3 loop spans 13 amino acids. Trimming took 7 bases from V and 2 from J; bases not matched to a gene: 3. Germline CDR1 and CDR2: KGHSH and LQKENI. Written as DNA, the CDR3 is TGTGCCAGCTTCCGGACAGGGGCCTACGAGCAGTACTTC. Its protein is CASFRTGAYEQYF.

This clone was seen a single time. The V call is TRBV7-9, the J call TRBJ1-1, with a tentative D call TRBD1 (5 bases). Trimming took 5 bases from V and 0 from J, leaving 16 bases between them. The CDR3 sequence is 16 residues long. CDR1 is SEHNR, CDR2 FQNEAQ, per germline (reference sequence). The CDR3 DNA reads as TGTGCCAGCAGCACAATTAAACAGGACATGAACACTGAAGCTTTCTTT. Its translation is CASSTIKQDMNTEAFF. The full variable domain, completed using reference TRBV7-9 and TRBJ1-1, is DTGVSQNPRHKITKRGQNVTFRCDPISEHNRLYWYRQTLGQGPEFLTYFQNEAQLEKSRLLSDRFSAERPKGSFSTLEIQRTEQGDSAMYLCASSTIKQDMNTEAFFGQGTRLTVV.

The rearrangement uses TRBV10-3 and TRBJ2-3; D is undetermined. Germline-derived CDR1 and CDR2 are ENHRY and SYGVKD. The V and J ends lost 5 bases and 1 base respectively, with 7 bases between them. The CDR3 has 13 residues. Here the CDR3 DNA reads TGTGCCATCAGTCGGACCCGCACAGATACGCAGTATTTT. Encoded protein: CAISRTRTDTQYF.

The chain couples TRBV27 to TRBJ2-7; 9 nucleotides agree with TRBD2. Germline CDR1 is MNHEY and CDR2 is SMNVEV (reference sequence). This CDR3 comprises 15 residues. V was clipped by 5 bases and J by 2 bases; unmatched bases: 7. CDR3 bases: TGTGCCAGCAGTGTGCGGGAGGGGGGCCCCTACGAGCAGTACTTC. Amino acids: CASSVREGGPYEQYF.

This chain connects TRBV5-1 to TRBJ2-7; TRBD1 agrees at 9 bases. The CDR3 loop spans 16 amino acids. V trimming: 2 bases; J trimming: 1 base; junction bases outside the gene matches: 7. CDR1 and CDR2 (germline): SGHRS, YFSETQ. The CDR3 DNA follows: TGCGCCAGCAGCTTCGGGAACAGGGGGCAGTCCTACGAGCAGTACTTC. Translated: CASSFGNRGQSYEQYF.

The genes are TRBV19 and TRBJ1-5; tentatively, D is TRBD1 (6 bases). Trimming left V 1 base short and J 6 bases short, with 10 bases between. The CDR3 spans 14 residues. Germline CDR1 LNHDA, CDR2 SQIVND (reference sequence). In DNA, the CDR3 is TGTGCCAGTAGTATAGCGGGGGGCAGTCAGCCCCAGCATTTT. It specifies CASSIAGGSQPQHF.